A single sample gave rise to the 31 T cell receptor beta chains below, sequenced in a study of cytomegalovirus exposure and HLA in healthy donors. The PCR ran on 60 Vbeta and 13 Jbeta primers. Data came from immunoSEQ multiplex PCR; TCRdb stores just in-frame clones and leaves some out. Among hundreds of thousands of clones listed, 75% were seen once. Sequencing was performed on PBMCs. The origin of the receptors is a woman aged 25-40 years in good health and CMV-seronegative.

J is TRBJ2-5 and V is TRBV27, with 8 bases aligning to TRBD2. CDR3 length equals 18 residues. Looked up from germline, CDR1 is MNHEY and CDR2 is SMNVEV (reference sequence). J lost 0 bases, V lost 2 bases, and 11 bases had no gene match. The CDR3 DNA is TGTGCCAGCAGTTTAATCTACGGCGGGGGGCAAAACCAAGAGACCCAGTACTTC. Translation gives CASSLIYGGGQNQETQYF.

V is TRBV5-1 and J is TRBJ2-1; 8 bases map to TRBD2. After removal of 6 bases from V and 10 bases from J, the junction contained 9 bases not matched to a gene. Germline V gene sequence: CDR1 SGHRS, CDR2 YFSETQ. This CDR3 has 13 amino acids. The CDR3 reads CASMYSGIPEQFF. CDR3 DNA: TGCGCCAGCATGTATAGCGGGATCCCCGAGCAGTTCTTC. The full variable domain, completed using reference TRBV5-1 and TRBJ2-1, is KAGVTQTPRYLIKTRGQQVTLSCSPISGHRSVSWYQQTPGQGLQFLFEYFSETQRNKGNFPGRFSGRQFSNSRSEMNVSTLELGDSALYLCASMYSGIPEQFFGPGTRLTVL.

The chain uses TRBV7-3 and TRBJ2-3; D is unresolved. Germline lookup yields CDR1 SGHTA and CDR2 FQGTGA. This CDR3 is built from 12 residues. V was shortened by 5 bases and J by 2 bases, with 5 bases between the two germline ends. CDR3 nucleotide sequence: TGTGCCAGCAGCCAATCCACAGATACGCAGTATTTT. This codes for CASSQSTDTQYF. The variable domain in full, with the rest retrieved from reference TRBV7-3 and TRBJ2-3, is GAGVSQTPSNKVTEKGKYVELRCDPISGHTALYWYRQSLGQGPEFLIYFQGTGAADDSGLPNDRFFAVRPEGSVSTLKIQRTERGDSAVYLCASSQSTDTQYFGPGTRLTVL.

CDR3 sequence (DNA): TGTGCCTGGAGGATAGCGGGGGGGGGCACAGATACGCAGTATTTT. Its protein product is CAWRIAGGGTDTQYF. The rearrangement uses TRBV30 and TRBJ2-3; 11 positions match TRBD2. This CDR3 is built from 15 residues. CDR1 GTSNPN and CDR2 SVGIG come from the germline V gene (reference sequence). Germline trimming cut 3 bases from V and 1 base from J; bases unmatched to any gene: 3.

The V and J genes are TRBV7-6 and TRBJ2-1, with 7 bases that match TRBD1. V lost 3 bases and J lost 5; bases outside the gene matches: 1. The CDR3 sequence is 13 residues long. The V gene's germline CDR1 is SGHVS and CDR2 FNYEAQ. The CDR3 reads CASSLTGNNEQFF. Written as DNA, the CDR3 is TGTGCCAGCAGCTTGACAGGGAACAATGAGCAGTTCTTC.

CDR3 sequence reads: CASSVGQGTGGGYTF. The CDR3 coding sequence is TGTGCCAGCAGCGTAGGACAGGGGACCGGCGGTGGCTACACCTTC. The chain uses TRBV11-1 and TRBJ1-2; 9 bases agree with TRBD1. The CDR3 totals 15 residues. Trimming cost V 5 bases and J 7 bases; bases outside gene matches: 11. CDR1 is SGHAT, CDR2 FQDESV, per germline (reference sequence).

The CDR3 loop reads CASSLNAGTEGNYGYTF. The CDR3 DNA is TGTGCCAGCAGCTTAAATGCGGGGACCGAAGGCAACTATGGCTACACCTTC. The V and J genes are TRBV7-3 and TRBJ1-2; D is possibly TRBD1 (5 bases). Germline CDR1 and CDR2: SGHTA and FQGTGA. Between the trimmed V and J ends, which lost 1 base and 2 bases, there was a span of 17 bases. The CDR3 is 17 residues long.

The chain uses TRBV27 and TRBJ2-3, with 12 bases aligning to TRBD1. This CDR3 contains 16 residues. After removal of 6 bases from V and 7 bases from J, the junction contained 11 bases not matched to a gene. CDR1 MNHEY and CDR2 SMNVEV come from the germline V gene (reference sequence). The CDR3 loop reads CASRLPGTGGHHTQYF. Written as DNA, the CDR3 is TGTGCCAGCAGGTTGCCGGGGACAGGGGGCCACCATACGCAGTATTTT.

This chain uses TRBV7-9 with TRBJ1-4, with a weak D call TRBD1 (5 bases). This CDR3 is built from 17 residues. The germline gives CDR1 SEHNR, CDR2 FQNEAQ (reference sequence). The CDR3 protein is CSSRPIQDNPTNEKLFF. In nucleotides, the CDR3 is TGTTCTAGCAGACCCATTCAGGACAACCCAACTAATGAAAAACTGTTTTTT.

The chain joins TRBV6-5 to TRBJ2-1; a weak D match, TRBD2 (6 bases). Trimming pared 4 bases from V and 0 bases from J, leaving 13 bases between. The germline V gene encodes CDR1 MNHEY and CDR2 SVGAGI. The CDR3 length is 16 residues. CDR3 in DNA: TGTGCCAGCAGTTTGGGACTCCCAAGCTCCTACAATGAGCAGTTCTTC. Amino acids: CASSLGLPSSYNEQFF.

V is TRBV30 and J is TRBJ2-5, with D perhaps TRBD1 (5 bases). TRBJ2-7 matches the DNA end more closely, so the J call is doubtful. The CDR3 consists of 13 residues. Germline lookup yields CDR1 GTSNPN and CDR2 SVGIG (reference sequence). The CDR3 loop is CAWRGLAAYEQYF. The CDR3 DNA reads as TGTGCCTGGAGGGGGCTCGCAGCCTACGAGCAGTACTTC.

The chain recombines TRBV4-1 with TRBJ2-2; 7 nucleotides match TRBD2. Germline CDR1 and CDR2: MGHRA and YSYEKL. This CDR3 spans 17 amino acids. Trimming removed 1 base from V and 5 bases from J; junction bases left unmatched: 10. CDR3 coding DNA: TGCGCCAGCAGCCAAGTAATCGGGGAGGGACCTACCGGGGAGCTGTTTTTT. It codes for CASSQVIGEGPTGELFF.

The gene calls are TRBV6-6 and TRBJ1-2; D might be TRBD1 (5 bases). V lost 6 bases and J lost 1, with 9 bases in between. Germline CDR1 is MNHNY and CDR2 is SVGAGI (reference sequence). There are 13 residues in the CDR3. CDR3 coding DNA: TGTGCCAGCAGCCCGGGACTTAACTATGGCTACACCTTC. Its translation is CASSPGLNYGYTF.

The rearrangement uses TRBV30 and TRBJ2-1; 10 nucleotides align to TRBD2. J was trimmed by 3 bases and V by 2 bases; bases with no gene match: 10. Germline V lookup: CDR1 GTSNPN, CDR2 SVGIG (reference sequence). The CDR3 is 17 amino acids. In DNA form, the CDR3 reads TGTGCCTGGAGTAGCGGGAGGGTCTCCTTTCGCTACAATGAGCAGTTCTTC. Protein sequence: CAWSSGRVSFRYNEQFF.

The chain is built from TRBV7-6 and TRBJ1-1; 8 bases line up with TRBD1. Germline V gene data show CDR1 as SGHVS and CDR2 as FNYEAQ. The length of the CDR3 is 14 residues. V was clipped by 4 bases and J by 1 base; unmatched bases: 2. The CDR3 DNA reads TGTGCCAGCAGCTACGGACAGGGGAACACTGAAGCTTTCTTT. Its protein product is CASSYGQGNTEAFF.

The chain combines TRBV5-6 with TRBJ2-7; 7 nucleotides line up with TRBD1. From germline, CDR1 is SGHDT and CDR2 YYEEEE. The length of the CDR3 is 13 residues. Trimming cost V 4 bases and J 0 bases; bases outside gene matches: 1. The chain's CDR3 is CASSDRVSYEQYF. The CDR3 nucleotides read TGTGCCAGCAGCGACAGGGTCTCCTACGAGCAGTACTTC.

This chain joins TRBV19 and TRBJ1-1, with D uncertain. The CDR3 consists of 14 residues. The germline CDR1 and CDR2 sequences are LNHDA and SQIVND (reference sequence). Trimming removed 1 base at V and 3 bases at J, with 9 bases between. The CDR3 DNA is TGTGCCAGTAGTATAGGTCCGGTCCACACTGAAGCTTTCTTT. It is translated as CASSIGPVHTEAFF.

The genes are TRBV5-1 and TRBJ2-3; D is uncertain. Germline V lookup: CDR1 SGHRS, CDR2 YFSETQ. The CDR3 covers 14 residues. Between the trimmed V and J ends, which lost 4 bases and 0 bases, there was a span of 9 bases. The CDR3 loop reads CASSIPGSTDTQYF. The CDR3 DNA follows: TGCGCCAGCAGCATACCGGGTAGCACAGATACGCAGTATTTT.

V is TRBV30 and J is TRBJ2-1, with D perhaps TRBD2 (6 bases). V was pared by 1 base and J by 5 bases, with 9 bases between. Per germline, CDR1 GTSNPN and CDR2 SVGIG (reference sequence). The length of the CDR3 is 13 residues. In DNA form, the CDR3 reads TGTGCCTGGAGTGCCGGGGAGGACAATGAGCAGTTCTTC. This translates into CAWSAGEDNEQFF.

J is TRBJ2-3 and V is TRBV2; TRBD2 matches 13 bases. Looked up from germline, CDR1 is SNHLY and CDR2 is FYNNEI. The V gene end was trimmed by 5 bases and the J gene end by 4 bases; junction bases not matched to a gene: 6. CDR3 length: 16 amino acids. The CDR3 DNA sequence: TGTGCCAGCAGTCTACTAGCGGGGGGGCTGTCAGATACGCAGTATTTT. Protein sequence: CASSLLAGGLSDTQYF. Together with reference TRBV2 and TRBJ2-3, the CDR3 gives the full variable domain: EPEVTQTPSHQVTQMGQEVILRCVPISNHLYFYWYRQILGQKVEFLVSFYNNEISEKSEIFDDQFSVERPDGSNFTLKIRSTKLEDSAMYFCASSLLAGGLSDTQYFGPGTRLTVL.

The chain links TRBV2 to TRBJ2-2, with TRBD2 matching 7 bases. CDR1 and CDR2 (germline): SNHLY, FYNNEI. This CDR3 comprises 17 residues. The junction had 15 bases not matched to a gene; V was cut back by 4 bases and J by 7 bases. As DNA, the CDR3 is TGTGCCAGCAGTGTTGGTAGCGGGTTTGGGAATGTCGGGGAGCTGTTTTTT. Translation gives CASSVGSGFGNVGELFF.

The V call is TRBV19, the J call TRBJ1-5; D perhaps matches TRBD1 (5 bases). The CDR3 runs 15 residues. Germline CDR1 is LNHDA and CDR2 is SQIVND (reference sequence). V gave up 6 bases and J gave up 9 bases, with 21 bases separating them. In DNA form, the CDR3 reads TGTGCCAGTAGCATTGGGCAGGGCCCGGCCCGGCCCCAGCATTTT. Amino acid sequence: CASSIGQGPARPQHF.

This clone occurred many times. This sequence joins TRBV5-8 and TRBJ1-2; 9 bases map to TRBD1. The J segment lost 9 bases and the V segment lost 1 base, leaving 13 bases of the junction unmatched. The length of the CDR3 is 16 residues. Looked up from germline, CDR1 is SGHTS and CDR2 is YDEGEE. This chain's CDR3 is CASSLRSTGGSFRYTF. CDR3 DNA sequence: TGTGCCAGCAGCTTGCGGAGCACAGGGGGCTCGTTTCGCTACACCTTC.

The rearrangement uses TRBV5-5 and TRBJ1-1; 11 bases match TRBD1. This CDR3 comprises 15 residues. Germline assignment: CDR1 SGHKS and CDR2 YYEKEE (reference sequence). Trimming cost V 3 bases and J 4 bases; bases outside gene matches: 5. The CDR3: CASSSSGTGGTEAFF. DNA of the CDR3: TGTGCCAGCAGCTCTAGCGGGACAGGGGGCACTGAAGCTTTCTTT. Drawing the rest from reference TRBV5-5 and TRBJ1-1, the complete variable domain is DAGVTQSPTHLIKTRGQQVTLRCSPISGHKSVSWYQQVLGQGPQFIFQYYEKEERGRGNFPDRFSARQFPNYSSELNVNALLLGDSALYLCASSSSGTGGTEAFFGQGTRLTVV.

The chain recombines TRBV19 with TRBJ1-1, with no clear D. The V gene's germline CDR1 is LNHDA and CDR2 SQIVND (reference sequence). This CDR3 region has 14 residues. V lost 3 bases, J lost 1 base, and 9 bases lay in between. The chain's CDR3 is CASSIDWRNTEAFF. DNA for the CDR3: TGTGCCAGTAGTATCGACTGGAGGAACACTGAAGCTTTCTTT.

V gene TRBV5-5 combines with J gene TRBJ1-2; 9 bases agree with TRBD1. Germline CDR1 and CDR2: SGHKS and YYEKEE (reference sequence). The CDR3 is 14 residues long. The V segment lost 4 bases and the J segment 4 bases; nucleotides outside the gene matches: 5. CDR3 coding DNA: TGTGCCAGCAGCCGGGACAGGGTGGGCTATGGCTACACCTTC. Its translation is CASSRDRVGYGYTF.

The chain uses TRBV10-3 and TRBJ1-3; possible D gene TRBD1, 6 bases. The CDR3 is 15 amino acids. The V gene's germline CDR1 is ENHRY and CDR2 SYGVKD. Between the trimmed V and J ends, which lost 4 bases and 4 bases, there was a span of 14 bases. CDR3 coding DNA: TGTGCCATCAGTGGTGACAGGTACACCGGAAACACCATATATTTT. This sequence encodes CAISGDRYTGNTIYF.

The genes are TRBV4-2 and TRBJ2-3, with TRBD2 matching over 7 bases. Germline CDR1 is LGHNA and CDR2 is YNFKEQ. Losses at the gene ends were 1 base for V and 4 bases for J; bases not matched to a gene: 8. The CDR3 runs 16 residues. Here the CDR3 DNA reads TGTGCCAGCAGCCAAGGCGCTAGCGGAGGGGCAGATACGCAGTATTTT. Translation: CASSQGASGGADTQYF.

V gene TRBV6-1 combines with J gene TRBJ2-3; D gene ambiguous. V gave up 8 bases and J gave up 1 base, with 13 bases separating them. The CDR3 sequence is 14 residues long. Per the germline V gene, CDR1 is MNHNS and CDR2 is SASEGT. Here the CDR3 DNA reads TGTGCCAGCTCGCAGGATCCCCGCACAGATACGCAGTATTTT. This translates into CASSQDPRTDTQYF.

The chain combines TRBV2 with TRBJ1-2; TRBD1 matches at 7 bases. Germline V lookup: CDR1 SNHLY, CDR2 FYNNEI. V lost 8 bases, J lost 1 base, and 10 bases stayed unmatched. This CDR3 has 15 residues. The CDR3: CASWAGGLGNYGYTF. CDR3 in DNA: TGTGCCAGCTGGGCAGGGGGGCTAGGTAACTATGGCTACACCTTC.

The chain combines TRBV6-6 with TRBJ2-1; 11 positions match TRBD2. Germline trimming cut 5 bases from V and 9 bases from J; bases unmatched to any gene: 6. Germline loops: CDR1 MNHNY, CDR2 SVGAGI (reference sequence). CDR3 length equals 14 residues. This CDR3 reads CASSQGLAAVEQFF. The CDR3 nucleotides are TGTGCCAGCAGTCAGGGACTAGCGGCGGTTGAGCAGTTCTTC.